One sample yielded the 31 T cell receptor beta chains listed below, sequenced in a study of T cell responses to AZD1222 COVID-19 vaccine. Sequencing was performed with immunoSEQ multiplex PCR; in TCRdb, only in-frame clones are kept and a portion is missing. The table records about 150,000 clones, over 70% of them present only once. The sequencing here drew on peripheral blood, taken 28 days after the second AZD1222 dose. Receptors were obtained from an adult who received the AZD1222 COVID-19 vaccine.

Only a few counts were recorded for this clone. The chain is built from TRBV6-5 and TRBJ2-2; D is undetermined. The CDR3 length is 14 residues. The V gene lost 4 bases and the J gene lost 7 bases, with 13 bases spanning the gap. Per the germline V gene, CDR1 is MNHEY and CDR2 is SVGAGI. The CDR3 DNA reads as TGTGCCAGCAGTTTAGGTAGAAAGGTCGGGGAGCTGTTTTTT. Translating it yields CASSLGRKVGELFF.

The genes are TRBV5-1 and TRBJ1-6, with a possible D match to TRBD1 (6 bases). The CDR3 loop spans 14 amino acids. The ends were cut back, 0 bases at V and 8 bases at J, with 9 bases in the middle. The germline CDR1 and CDR2 sequences are SGHRS and YFSETQ. The CDR3 nucleotides read TGCGCCAGCAGCTTGGAAGGGGGATATTCACCCCTCCACTTT. This translates into CASSLEGGYSPLHF.

The chain has TRBV3-1 (or the pseudogene TRBV3-2) and TRBJ1-1, with D possibly matching TRBD1 (6 bases). CDR1 and CDR2 from the germline V gene are LGHDT and YNNKEL (reference sequence). The CDR3 sequence is 15 residues long. V was cut by 5 bases and J by 10 bases, with 23 bases left in between. This CDR3 reads CASSFGRGERSGAFF. The CDR3 nucleotides read TGTGCCAGCAGCTTCGGGAGGGGGGAGCGTTCGGGAGCTTTCTTT.

This clone appeared once. The rearrangement uses TRBV6-5 and TRBJ2-7; 8 nucleotides match TRBD2. Germline V gene lookup returns CDR1 MNHEY and CDR2 SVGAGI. V dropped 6 bases and J dropped 4; count of bases not matched to a gene: 8. This CDR3 spans 14 amino acids. CDR3 sequence reads: CASRWGAGVYEQYF. CDR3 sequence (DNA): TGTGCCAGCAGATGGGGAGCGGGAGTATACGAGCAGTACTTC.

In this sample, this clone turned up a few times. The chain is built from TRBV27 and TRBJ2-4, with D uncertain. V lost 8 bases and J lost 0, with 11 bases in between. The V gene's germline CDR1 is MNHEY and CDR2 SMNVEV (reference sequence). The CDR3 is 14 residues long. This CDR3 is CASGPQLAKNIQYF. The DNA for the CDR3 is TGTGCCAGCGGGCCCCAACTAGCCAAAAACATTCAGTACTTC.

This clone was seen only once. The rearrangement links TRBV6-6 to TRBJ2-3; 7 bases are a match to TRBD1. Germline CDR1 and CDR2: MNHNY and SVGAGI (reference sequence). CDR3 length: 15 residues. The V segment lost 6 bases and the J segment 1 base; nucleotides outside the gene matches: 7. The CDR3 here is CASRPPGQRTDTQYF. CDR3 nucleotides: TGTGCCAGCAGGCCTCCGGGACAGCGCACAGATACGCAGTATTTT.

The chain is built from TRBV28 and TRBJ1-4, with no clear D. V lost 6 bases to trimming and J lost 8 bases, with 16 bases between them. CDR3 length equals 14 residues. CDR1 MDHEN and CDR2 SYDVKM come from the germline V gene. CDR3: CASRLRGRGEKLFF. The CDR3 DNA is TGTGCCAGCAGGCTGCGGGGAAGAGGGGAAAAACTGTTTTTT.

CDR3 amino acids: CASRKGPDYGYTF. The CDR3 bases are TGTGCCAGCAGAAAGGGGCCCGACTATGGCTACACCTTC. V gene TRBV6-5 combines with J gene TRBJ1-2; D might be TRBD1 (5 bases). Per germline, CDR1 MNHEY and CDR2 SVGAGI. Trimming took off 6 bases at V and 3 bases at J, with 11 bases between the two ends. This CDR3 is 13 amino acids long.

The J gene is TRBJ2-7, the V gene TRBV6-5; TRBD1 aligns across 9 bases. The CDR3 contains 14 residues. Germline CDR1 reads MNHEY; CDR2 reads SVGAGI. Trimming at V came to 5 bases and at J to 7 bases, leaving 9 bases not matched to a gene. DNA for the CDR3: TGTGCCAGCAGTACCGGGACAGGGTCGAGGGAGCAGTACTTC. Translation gives CASSTGTGSREQYF.

The rearrangement joins TRBV4-3 to TRBJ1-2; D call uncertain. The germline V gene encodes CDR1 LGHNA and CDR2 YSLEER. Trimming left V 4 bases short and J 5 bases short, with 14 bases between. This CDR3 is 14 amino acids long. The CDR3 sequence: CASSLQAVGYGYTF. The CDR3, as DNA: TGCGCCAGCAGCCTCCAGGCGGTGGGTTATGGCTACACCTTC.

The rearrangement links TRBV18 to TRBJ1-2; 10 bases match TRBD1. The V segment lost 4 bases and the J segment 0 bases; nucleotides outside the gene matches: 5. CDR1 and CDR2 from the germline V gene are KGHSH and LQKENI. This CDR3 has 16 residues. CDR3 sequence reads: CASSLGQGSPNYGYTF. The CDR3, as DNA: TGTGCCAGCTCACTGGGACAGGGGAGTCCTAACTATGGCTACACCTTC.

The chain uses TRBV28 and TRBJ2-3, with no clear D. The germline gives CDR1 MDHEN, CDR2 SYDVKM. Trimming stripped 3 bases from V and 2 bases from J, with 3 bases between. The CDR3 sequence is 12 residues long. The chain's CDR3 is CASSFFTDTQYF. For the CDR3, the DNA is TGTGCCAGCAGTTTTTTCACAGATACGCAGTATTTT.

The chain uses TRBV28 and TRBJ1-1; D is possibly TRBD1 (5 bases). The germline V and J ends were trimmed by 5 bases and 1 base, with 14 bases remaining between them. Germline-derived CDR1 and CDR2 are MDHEN and SYDVKM. CDR3 length: 15 residues. The CDR3 here is CASSTPQAWNTEAFF. As DNA, the CDR3 is TGTGCCAGCAGTACCCCACAGGCTTGGAACACTGAAGCTTTCTTT.

This rearrangement joins TRBV7-2 to TRBJ2-5, with 10 bases matching TRBD2. The junction had 5 bases not matched to a gene; V was cut back by 0 bases and J by 4 bases. CDR3 length equals 16 residues. Germline lookup yields CDR1 SGHTA and CDR2 FQGNSA. CDR3 sequence (DNA): TGTGCCAGCAGCTTAGCCTTAGCGGGAGGCTCAGAGACCCAGTACTTC. It codes for CASSLALAGGSETQYF.

This chain joins TRBV7-2 and TRBJ2-7; TRBD1 is a possible D gene (5 bases). The CDR3 consists of 15 residues. The V gene lost 1 base and the J gene lost 0 bases, with 10 bases spanning the gap. CDR1 and CDR2 from the germline V gene are SGHTA and FQGNSA. CDR3 protein: CASSLGRTHSYEQYF. CDR3 in DNA: TGTGCCAGCAGCTTAGGAAGGACACACTCCTACGAGCAGTACTTC. Variable domain in full (rest from reference TRBV7-2 and TRBJ2-7): GAGVSQSPSNKVTEKGKDVELRCDPISGHTALYWYRQSLGQGLEFLIYFQGNSAPDKSGLPSDRFSAERTGGSVSTLTIQRTQQEDSAVYLCASSLGRTHSYEQYFGPGTRLTVT.

The rearrangement joins TRBV28 to TRBJ1-5; D remains unclear. CDR3 length equals 12 residues. Germline CDR1 MDHEN, CDR2 SYDVKM. The V and J ends lost 10 bases and 4 bases respectively, with 11 bases between them. The CDR3 here is CATKILNQPQHF. CDR3 coding DNA: TGTGCCACCAAAATACTGAATCAGCCCCAGCATTTT.

The chain uses TRBV7-9 and TRBJ2-7; the match to TRBD1 covers 8 bases. Germline-derived CDR1 and CDR2 are SEHNR and FQNEAQ (reference sequence). V gave up 2 bases and J gave up 5 bases; unmatched junction bases: 5. This CDR3 is built from 14 residues. CDR3 sequence: CASSLTGGFDEQYF. CDR3 bases: TGTGCCAGCAGCTTAACAGGGGGTTTCGACGAGCAGTACTTC. Full variable domain (missing parts from reference TRBV7-9 and TRBJ2-7): DTGVSQNPRHKITKRGQNVTFRCDPISEHNRLYWYRQTLGQGPEFLTYFQNEAQLEKSRLLSDRFSAERPKGSFSTLEIQRTEQGDSAMYLCASSLTGGFDEQYFGPGTRLTVT.

The J gene is TRBJ2-1, the V gene TRBV14, with 7 nucleotides matching TRBD2. The V and J ends lost 4 bases and 6 bases, in that order; junction bases with no gene match: 9. The CDR3 length is 15 residues. From germline, CDR1 is SGHDN and CDR2 FVKESK. CDR3 nucleotide sequence: TGTGCCAGCAGCCCGCGCACTAGCGCCCTCAATGAGCAGTTCTTC. Encoded protein: CASSPRTSALNEQFF.

The chain employs TRBV29-1 and TRBJ2-1, with TRBD2 as a possible D gene (7 bases). This CDR3 comprises 13 residues. The V and J ends lost 5 bases and 7 bases respectively, with 15 bases between them. CDR1 is SQVTM and CDR2 is ANQGSEA in the germline V gene. In DNA, the CDR3 is TGCAGCGTTCTGGCGGGGGCGAGGAATGAGCAGTTCTTC. It yields the protein CSVLAGARNEQFF.

V usage is TRBV15 and J usage is TRBJ1-2; tentative D call: TRBD1 (5 bases). Germline-derived CDR1 and CDR2 are LNHNV and YYDKDF (reference sequence). The CDR3 length is 16 residues. Trimming pared 1 base from V and 8 bases from J, leaving 20 bases between. The CDR3 here is CATSRGLTGTSGGYTF. The CDR3 coding sequence is TGTGCCACCAGCAGAGGCCTTACCGGGACCTCCGGCGGCTACACCTTC.

This rearrangement joins TRBV3-1 (or the pseudogene TRBV3-2) to TRBJ2-5; no clear D. Germline CDR1 and CDR2: LGHDT and YNNKEL (reference sequence). This CDR3 comprises 15 residues. V lost 0 bases, J lost 1 base, and 9 bases lay in between. The CDR3 region has the DNA TGTGCCAGCAGCCAAGATTATTTGGGCCAAGAGACCCAGTACTTC. Protein: CASSQDYLGQETQYF.

This clone was seen a handful of times. The identical CDR3 is also encoded by other nucleotide sequences in the sample. This chain connects TRBV18 to TRBJ1-1; D might be TRBD1 (5 bases). CDR3 length: 13 amino acids. Deletions cut 3 bases from V and 1 base from J, with 6 bases between. Germline CDR1 reads KGHSH; CDR2 reads LQKENI. The CDR3: CASSPQGNTEAFF. CDR3 nucleotides: TGTGCCAGCTCACCGCAGGGGAACACTGAAGCTTTCTTT.

The chain combines TRBV28 with TRBJ1-1; D is unclear. The V gene's germline CDR1 is MDHEN and CDR2 SYDVKM. CDR3 length: 11 residues. V was trimmed by 10 bases and J by 4 bases, leaving 10 bases between them. CDR3 residues: CATAASTEAFF. CDR3 nucleotides: TGTGCCACCGCCGCTAGCACTGAAGCTTTCTTT.

This clone was detected only a few times. The CDR3 DNA sequence: TGTGCCAGCAGCCGACGGACTAGCGGGTTGAGCTCCTACGAGCAGTACTTC. Protein product: CASSRRTSGLSSYEQYF. The chain employs TRBV6-6 and TRBJ2-7; 11 bases agree with TRBD2. This CDR3 has 17 amino acids. With V trimmed by 6 bases and J by 0 bases, 10 bases remained unmatched. Germline assignment: CDR1 MNHNY and CDR2 SVGAGI (reference sequence).

This clone is a singleton in its sample. The chain couples TRBV11-2 to TRBJ2-3, with unresolved D. V lost 1 base, J lost 3 bases, and 8 bases lay in between. Germline V CDR1 and CDR2: SGHAT, FQNNGV. The CDR3 length is 14 residues. CDR3 sequence reads: CASSLVGATDTQYF. The CDR3 bases are TGTGCCAGCAGCTTAGTGGGTGCGACAGATACGCAGTATTTT.

The chain combines TRBV5-1 with TRBJ1-1; a weak D match, TRBD1 (6 bases). The CDR3 is 14 residues long. V lost 4 bases and J 7 bases, leaving 17 bases between the germline ends. The V gene's germline CDR1 is SGHRS and CDR2 YFSETQ. The CDR3 reads CASSPGTGHLEAFF. The DNA of the CDR3 is TGCGCCAGCAGCCCTGGCACGGGACACCTTGAAGCTTTCTTT.

V usage is TRBV28 and J usage is TRBJ2-3; D is undetermined. Germline loops: CDR1 MDHEN, CDR2 SYDVKM. The CDR3 covers 13 residues. Trimming pared 9 bases from V and 1 base from J, leaving 11 bases between. The CDR3 bases are TGTGCCAGTATTTTCACAGGCACAGATACGCAGTATTTT. Amino acid sequence: CASIFTGTDTQYF.

V is TRBV11-3 and J is TRBJ1-1; D may be TRBD1 (6 bases). V gave up 5 bases and J gave up 4 bases, with 11 bases separating them. Germline lookup yields CDR1 SGHNT and CDR2 YENEEA. CDR3 length: 13 residues. CDR3 loop: CASSKRGTTEAFF. CDR3 bases: TGTGCCAGCAGCAAAAGGGGGACCACTGAAGCTTTCTTT.

This sequence joins TRBV3-1 (or the pseudogene TRBV3-2) and TRBJ1-3, with D perhaps TRBD1 (6 bases). Germline assignment: CDR1 LGHDT and CDR2 YNNKEL (reference sequence). The CDR3 runs to 13 residues. The ends were cut back, 6 bases at V and 6 bases at J, with 12 bases in the middle. The CDR3 coding sequence is TGTGCCAGCAGTCCCTGGACAGAAAACACCATATATTTT. Residues: CASSPWTENTIYF.

The CDR3 DNA reads as TGTGCCAGCAGCTCGACGGGACTAGCGGGAGGAGGCGGGGAGCTGTTTTTT. Encoded protein: CASSSTGLAGGGGELFF. This chain joins TRBV7-2 and TRBJ2-2; 15 nucleotides line up with TRBD2. The CDR3 runs 17 residues. After removal of 4 bases from V and 7 bases from J, the junction contained 7 bases not matched to a gene. The germline V gene has CDR1 SGHTA and CDR2 FQGNSA.

This chain joins TRBV6-5 and TRBJ1-2; D remains ambiguous. The CDR3 extends over 13 amino acids. From germline, CDR1 is MNHEY and CDR2 SVGAGI. V lost 5 bases and J 8 bases, leaving 15 bases between the germline ends. The CDR3 DNA sequence: TGTGCCAGCAGTAGAGTGGCGGATAGGGGCTACACCTTC. Protein: CASSRVADRGYTF.